A single sample is the source of the 5 T cell receptor beta chains below, sequenced in a study of blood T cell repertoires in COVID-19. Assay used: immunoSEQ multiplex PCR; TCRdb lists only in-frame clones, some missing. The sample lists hundreds of thousands of clones, just under 90% occurring once. The sample comprised PBMCs or T cells enriched from blood (not recorded which). The receptors derive from a man aged 45 to 65 who had been exposed to COVID-19.

The V gene is TRBV11-2, the J gene TRBJ2-5; 7 positions agree with TRBD2. Per the germline V gene, CDR1 is SGHAT and CDR2 is FQNNGV. The CDR3 runs to 13 residues. J gave up 7 bases and V 4 bases, and 6 bases lay outside the gene matches. The CDR3 nucleotides read TGTGCCAGCAGCTCCGGACTAGAAGGGACCCAGTACTTC. Translated: CASSSGLEGTQYF.

The chain uses TRBV24-1 and TRBJ1-1, with 9 bases identical to TRBD1. Germline values: CDR1 KGHDR, CDR2 SFDVKD. The CDR3 extends over 13 amino acids. The junction had 5 bases not matched to a gene; V was cut back by 2 bases and J by 11 bases. The CDR3 DNA follows: TGTGCCACCAGTGATTACAGGGGGCGCAAGGCTTTCTTT. It encodes CATSDYRGRKAFF.

The genes are TRBV5-1 and TRBJ1-2; D not certain. Per germline, CDR1 SGHRS and CDR2 YFSETQ. Trimming took off 0 bases at V and 5 bases at J, with 14 bases between the two ends. The CDR3 spans 15 residues. CDR3 in amino acids: CASSLEVAGLYGYTF. CDR3 nucleotide sequence: TGCGCCAGCAGCTTGGAGGTCGCGGGCCTTTATGGCTACACCTTC.

The V gene is TRBV27, the J gene TRBJ1-1; TRBD1 agrees at 9 bases. The germline V gene encodes CDR1 MNHEY and CDR2 SMNVEV (reference sequence). The CDR3 covers 17 residues. J gave up 0 bases and V 3 bases, and 8 bases lay outside the gene matches. CDR3: CASSFLGQGRVNTEAFF. DNA of the CDR3: TGTGCCAGCAGTTTTTTGGGACAGGGTAGGGTGAACACTGAAGCTTTCTTT.

This chain uses TRBV5-1 with TRBJ2-2, with 7 bases fitting TRBD1. The CDR3 is made up of 14 amino acids. J gave up 6 bases and V 2 bases, and 4 bases lay outside the gene matches. Germline CDR1 reads SGHRS; CDR2 reads YFSETQ. This CDR3 is CASSFSGGPGELFF. The CDR3 DNA reads as TGCGCCAGCAGCTTCTCAGGGGGACCCGGGGAGCTGTTTTTT.